The rows below give T cell receptor beta chains drawn from one sample of a study of cytomegalovirus exposure and HLA in healthy donors. Libraries were prepared by immunoSEQ multiplex PCR; TCRdb keeps only in-frame clonotypes and omits some of them. Among over 80,000 clones listed, 76% were seen once. Sequences were obtained from PBMCs. The receptors were sampled from a man aged 40-50 years in good health and CMV-seronegative. Both conserved end residues are part of each CDR3. A D gene is named only where the DNA matches it firmly. The size field is filled for only some rows; it gives once, few, many or a size class.

j_call: TRBJ1-3; d_call: -; clone_size: -; v_call: TRBV4-2; cdr3_aa: CASSQEVGVGNTIYF; cdr3_nt: TGTGCCAGCAGCCAAGAGGTAGGGGTTGGAAACACCATATATTTT
j_call: TRBJ1-3; d_call: -; clone_size: once; v_call: TRBV18; cdr3_aa: CASSQGGSGNTIYF; cdr3_nt: TGTGCCAGCTCCCAAGGAGGCTCGGGGAACACCATATATTTT
j_call: TRBJ2-2; d_call: TRBD2; clone_size: -; v_call: TRBV2; cdr3_aa: CASKGGGAAGELFF; cdr3_nt: TGTGCCAGCAAGGGCGGGGGGGCTGCCGGGGAGCTGTTTTTT
j_call: TRBJ1-2; d_call: -; clone_size: -; v_call: TRBV30; cdr3_aa: CAWSVQVGYTF; cdr3_nt: TGTGCCTGGAGTGTACAGGTTGGCTACACCTTC
j_call: TRBJ1-5; d_call: TRBD1; clone_size: -; v_call: TRBV28; cdr3_aa: CASSAGTGLNQPQHF; cdr3_nt: TGTGCCAGCAGCGCTGGGACAGGACTCAATCAGCCCCAGCATTTT
j_call: TRBJ2-5; d_call: -; clone_size: -; v_call: TRBV29-1; cdr3_aa: CSLNWAEETQYF; cdr3_nt: TGCAGCCTGAATTGGGCAGAAGAGACCCAGTACTTC
j_call: TRBJ1-1; d_call: -; clone_size: -; v_call: TRBV11-1; cdr3_aa: CASSPETRYTEAFF; cdr3_nt: TGTGCCAGCAGCCCCGAGACGAGGTACACTGAAGCTTTCTTT
j_call: TRBJ2-5; d_call: TRBD2; clone_size: -; v_call: TRBV5-8; cdr3_aa: CASSQDRGGEETQYF; cdr3_nt: TGTGCCAGCAGCCAAGATCGGGGGGGGGAGGAGACCCAGTACTTC
j_call: TRBJ2-1; d_call: TRBD2; clone_size: once; v_call: TRBV7-8; cdr3_aa: CASSPSGGASNEQFF; cdr3_nt: TGTGCCAGCAGCCCAAGCGGGGGGGCCTCAAATGAGCAGTTCTTC
j_call: TRBJ2-1; d_call: TRBD1; clone_size: -; v_call: TRBV5-1; cdr3_aa: CASSLDRGKNEQFF; cdr3_nt: TGCGCCAGCAGCTTGGACAGGGGGAAGAATGAGCAGTTCTTC
j_call: TRBJ2-3; d_call: -; clone_size: -; v_call: TRBV14; cdr3_aa: CASSQEGMMGGTDTQYF; cdr3_nt: TGTGCCAGCAGCCAAGAGGGCATGATGGGCGGGACAGATACGCAGTATTTT
j_call: TRBJ2-1; d_call: -; clone_size: once; v_call: TRBV7-3; cdr3_aa: CASSLGLSSYNEQFF; cdr3_nt: TGTGCCAGCAGCCTAGGACTAAGCTCCTACAATGAGCAGTTCTTC
j_call: TRBJ2-5; d_call: -; clone_size: -; v_call: TRBV7-3; cdr3_aa: CASSSSIQETQYF; cdr3_nt: TGTGCCAGCAGCTCATCTATCCAAGAGACCCAGTACTTC
j_call: TRBJ1-2; d_call: -; clone_size: -; v_call: TRBV6-1; cdr3_aa: CASSELQGIPNYGYTF; cdr3_nt: TGTGCCAGCAGTGAATTGCAGGGGATCCCCAACTATGGCTACACCTTC
j_call: TRBJ1-2; d_call: -; clone_size: once; v_call: TRBV5-1; cdr3_aa: CASSLDTASAGYTF; cdr3_nt: TGCGCCAGCAGCTTGGATACTGCATCCGCTGGCTACACCTTC
j_call: TRBJ2-5; d_call: TRBD2; clone_size: -; v_call: TRBV7-8; cdr3_aa: CASSLARGGLNKETQYF; cdr3_nt: TGTGCCAGCAGCTTGGCTCGCGGGGGACTAAATAAAGAGACCCAGTACTTC
j_call: TRBJ1-2; d_call: -; clone_size: -; v_call: TRBV5-6; cdr3_aa: CASTWDTRRNGYTF; cdr3_nt: TGTGCCAGCACCTGGGACACTAGGAGGAATGGCTACACCTTC
j_call: TRBJ2-7; d_call: TRBD2; clone_size: -; v_call: TRBV9; cdr3_aa: CASSPLAGSSYEQYF; cdr3_nt: TGTGCCAGCAGCCCCTTAGCGGGGAGCTCCTACGAGCAGTACTTC
j_call: TRBJ2-7; d_call: TRBD2; clone_size: -; v_call: TRBV5-1; cdr3_aa: CASRTAGKSGVYEQYF; cdr3_nt: TGCGCCAGCAGAACAGCGGGAAAAAGCGGGGTCTACGAGCAGTACTTC
j_call: TRBJ2-4; d_call: -; clone_size: -; v_call: TRBV29-1; cdr3_aa: CSVGGGADIQYF; cdr3_nt: TGCAGCGTTGGAGGGGGGGCAGACATTCAGTACTTC
j_call: TRBJ2-7; d_call: -; clone_size: -; v_call: TRBV4-3; cdr3_aa: CASSQGAGAYEQYF; cdr3_nt: TGCGCCAGCAGCCAAGGTGCAGGGGCCTACGAGCAGTACTTC
j_call: TRBJ1-2; d_call: TRBD1; clone_size: -; v_call: TRBV29-1; cdr3_aa: CSVETGVLYGYTF; cdr3_nt: TGCAGCGTTGAGACAGGGGTCCTCTATGGCTACACCTTC
j_call: TRBJ2-7; d_call: -; clone_size: -; v_call: TRBV25-1; cdr3_aa: CASSESPLKQGRYEQYF; cdr3_nt: TGTGCCAGCAGTGAATCCCCCCTAAAACAGGGGAGGTACGAGCAGTACTTC
j_call: TRBJ1-3; d_call: -; clone_size: -; v_call: TRBV2; cdr3_aa: CASGLRGVTTIYF; cdr3_nt: TGTGCCAGCGGGCTACGGGGAGTGACCACCATATATTTT
j_call: TRBJ1-3; d_call: -; clone_size: -; v_call: TRBV7-2; cdr3_aa: CASLLGGAPSGNTIYF; cdr3_nt: TGTGCCAGCCTTTTGGGAGGCGCTCCCTCTGGAAACACCATATATTTT
j_call: TRBJ2-2; d_call: TRBD2; clone_size: -; v_call: TRBV28; cdr3_aa: CASSTGTSRPGELFF; cdr3_nt: TGTGCCAGCAGTACCGGGACTAGCCGGCCCGGGGAGCTGTTTTTT
j_call: TRBJ1-5; d_call: TRBD1; clone_size: few; v_call: TRBV28; cdr3_aa: CASSGLLTGLMGYSNQPQHF; cdr3_nt: TGTGCCAGCAGTGGGTTACTGACAGGGTTGATGGGCTATAGCAATCAGCCCCAGCATTTT